The 8 T cell receptor beta chains below were found in one sample sequenced in a study of cytomegalovirus exposure and HLA in healthy donors. Both 60 Vbeta primers and 13 Jbeta primers went into the PCR. The method was immunoSEQ multiplex PCR; TCRdb's version includes in-frame clones alone and lacks a portion of them. Of 150,000 to 200,000 clones in the sample, just over 75% are singletons; the top ten hold 0.9% to 1.1%. Sequences were obtained from PBMCs. All receptors derive from a woman aged 40 to 49 in good health and CMV-seronegative.

The V call is TRBV19, the J call TRBJ2-3, with TRBD2 identical over 7 bases. CDR3 length equals 15 residues. CDR1 LNHDA and CDR2 SQIVND come from the germline V gene (reference sequence). J lost 2 bases, V lost 6 bases, and 8 bases had no gene match. The CDR3 DNA reads TGTGCCAGTAGGGTTGAGAGCGGGAACACAGATACGCAGTATTTT. This codes for CASRVESGNTDTQYF.

V and J are TRBV5-1 and TRBJ2-3, with 9 bases fitting TRBD1. This CDR3 is 18 amino acids long. V shed 3 bases, J shed 3 bases, and the junction held 14 bases outside the gene matches. Germline V gives CDR1 SGHRS, CDR2 YFSETQ. In DNA form, the CDR3 reads TGCGCCAGCAGCTCCTCAGGGACAAACAGGGGGCGGACAGATACGCAGTATTTT. Its translation: CASSSSGTNRGRTDTQYF.

V is TRBV10-3 and J is TRBJ2-1; 11 bases map to TRBD2. The CDR3 has 14 amino acids. The germline gives CDR1 ENHRY, CDR2 SYGVKD. Losses at the gene ends were 2 bases for V and 13 bases for J; bases not matched to a gene: 7. The CDR3 loop reads CAISEGTSGSHQFF. DNA of the CDR3: TGTGCCATCAGTGAGGGCACTAGCGGGAGCCATCAGTTCTTC.

The gene calls are TRBV2 and TRBJ2-7, with TRBD1 matching 9 bases. J was trimmed by 3 bases and V by 3 bases; bases with no gene match: 3. Germline V gene sequence: CDR1 SNHLY, CDR2 FYNNEI. The CDR3 totals 14 residues. CDR3 nucleotides: TGTGCCAGCAGTGATATGGGACAGGGCTACGAGCAGTACTTC. This codes for CASSDMGQGYEQYF.

V usage is TRBV7-9 and J usage is TRBJ2-5; no reliable D call. Germline V gene lookup returns CDR1 SEHNR and CDR2 FQNEAQ (reference sequence). The CDR3 is made up of 14 amino acids. Between the trimmed V and J ends, which lost 0 bases and 5 bases, there was a span of 10 bases. Here the CDR3 reads CASSLALRVETQYF. DNA for the CDR3: TGTGCCAGCAGCTTAGCGTTAAGAGTGGAGACCCAGTACTTC.

V usage is TRBV5-1 and J usage is TRBJ2-3; 9 nucleotides agree with TRBD1. CDR1 and CDR2 (germline): SGHRS, YFSETQ. The CDR3 extends over 13 amino acids. V dropped 4 bases and J dropped 6; count of bases not matched to a gene: 3. DNA for the CDR3: TGCGCCAGCAGCGGACAGGGGTCGGATACGCAGTATTTT. It yields the protein CASSGQGSDTQYF. The full variable domain, in which reference TRBV5-1 and TRBJ2-3 provide the parts outside the CDR3, is KAGVTQTPRYLIKTRGQQVTLSCSPISGHRSVSWYQQTPGQGLQFLFEYFSETQRNKGNFPGRFSGRQFSNSRSEMNVSTLELGDSALYLCASSGQGSDTQYFGPGTRLTVL.

The rearrangement joins TRBV9 to TRBJ1-1; a possible D gene is TRBD1 (5 bases). Germline V gene lookup returns CDR1 SGDLS and CDR2 YYNGEE. This CDR3 has 14 amino acids. The ends were cut back, 3 bases at V and 3 bases at J, with 12 bases in the middle. CDR3 loop: CASSADSVYTEAFF. The CDR3 DNA reads TGTGCCAGCAGCGCCGACAGTGTCTACACTGAAGCTTTCTTT.

The chain recombines TRBV9 with TRBJ1-2, with D perhaps matching TRBD1 (5 bases). Trimming shortened V by 3 bases and J by 4 bases, and 16 bases separated the two germline ends. CDR1 is SGDLS, CDR2 YYNGEE, per germline. The CDR3 has 15 amino acids. The CDR3 region has the DNA TGTGCCAGCAGCGGGGGCGGGGGTTGGAGCTATGGCTACACCTTC. Protein sequence: CASSGGGGWSYGYTF. The full variable domain, its missing parts supplied by reference TRBV9 and TRBJ1-2, is DSGVTQTPKHLITATGQRVTLRCSPRSGDLSVYWYQQSLDQGLQFLIQYYNGEERAKGNILERFSAQQFPDLHSELNLSSLELGDSALYFCASSGGGGWSYGYTFGSGTRLTVV.